Below, one TCR beta chain is given with its context. This entry is derived from a study of shared clonotypes between healthy human individuals. The table came from immunoSEQ multiplex PCR; TCRdb's copy has only in-frame clones and leaves some out. Of about 2,200,000 clones in the sample, around 93% are singletons; the top ten hold around 1.7%. Terminally differentiated effector memory CD45RA+ cells were excluded by CCR7 positive selection of CD45RO-negative cells. The CDR3 sequence is 15 residues long. V was trimmed by 1 base and J by 4 bases, leaving 13 bases between them. CDR1 is SEHNR and CDR2 is FQNEAQ in the germline V gene (reference sequence).

The chain is built from TRBV7-9 and TRBJ1-2; D possibly corresponds to TRBD1 (6 bases). The origin of this receptor is a man aged 18-30 years in good health. Some clones in this sample may be carry-over from other donors' samples. The sequenced material came from naive CD8+ T cells from PBMCs. The CDR3, as DNA: TGTGCCAGCAGCTTAGGGGAGGAGGACAGCTATGGCTACACCTTC. Translating it yields CASSLGEEDSYGYTF.